What follows are 26 T cell receptor beta chains derived from one specimen sequenced in a study of blood T cell repertoires in COVID-19 (dated by TCRdb to 2019 to 2021). The library was prepared using the immunoSEQ multiplex PCR assay. TCRdb's version of the immuneACCESS table is confined to in-frame rearrangements and falls short of the full clone set. An unresolved V gene accounts for under half of the shortfall where checked; the remainder is of unknown origin. Here the sample has approximately 150,000 clones; 85% occur a single time. Together, the top ten hold 1% to 1.2% of the sample. The sample comprised peripheral blood. These receptors all stem from a man aged 40-49 years with acute or convalescent COVID-19.

The gene calls are TRBV7-8 and TRBJ2-6, with a weak D call TRBD2 (6 bases). V dropped 2 bases and J dropped 0 bases, with 8 bases sitting between them. Germline V gene lookup returns CDR1 SGHVS and CDR2 FQNEAQ. The length of the CDR3 is 16 residues. Written as DNA, the CDR3 is TGTGCCAGCAGCTTAATCGGGGGCTCTGGGGCCAACGTCCTGACTTTC. Its translation is CASSLIGGSGANVLTF. Full variable domain (remainder filled in from reference TRBV7-8 and TRBJ2-6): GAGVSQSPRYKVAKRGQDVALRCDPISGHVSLFWYQQALGQGPEFLTYFQNEAQLDKSGLPSDRFFAERPEGSVSTLKIQRTQQEDSAVYLCASSLIGGSGANVLTFGAGSRLTVL.

The chain uses TRBV24-1 and TRBJ1-2; the match to TRBD1 covers 8 bases. The CDR3 has 14 residues. V shed 3 bases, J shed 4 bases, and the junction held 3 bases outside the gene matches. Germline CDR1 and CDR2: KGHDR and SFDVKD. CDR3 nucleotides: TGTGCCACCAGTGATCCTGACAGGGGCTATGGCTACACCTTC. This gives the protein CATSDPDRGYGYTF.

V usage is TRBV30 and J usage is TRBJ2-2, with D maybe TRBD1 (7 bases). Germline V CDR1 and CDR2: GTSNPN, SVGIG (reference sequence). CDR3 size: 17 residues. Deletions cut 0 bases from V and 0 bases from J, with 14 bases between. CDR3 DNA: TGTGCCTGGAGTGTTCGCGGCAGGGGGGCGAACACCGGGGAGCTGTTTTTT. As protein: CAWSVRGRGANTGELFF.

Worth noting for this clone: Other DNA sequences within the sample encode an identical CDR3. DNA for the CDR3: TGTGCCAGCAGCTTCCCCGGGACACCGAACACCGGGGAGCTGTTTTTT. This translates into CASSFPGTPNTGELFF. The chain links TRBV5-4 to TRBJ2-2, with D maybe TRBD1 (6 bases). CDR3 size: 16 residues. Trimming removed 2 bases from V and 0 bases from J, with 11 bases in between. Germline V CDR1 and CDR2: SGHNT, YYREEE (reference sequence). Full variable domain (outside the CDR3, taken from reference TRBV5-4 and TRBJ2-2): ETGVTQSPTHLIKTRGQQVTLRCSSQSGHNTVSWYQQALGQGPQFIFQYYREEENGRGNFPPRFSGLQFPNYSSELNVNALELDDSALYLCASSFPGTPNTGELFFGEGSRLTVL.

The chain combines TRBV27 with TRBJ2-7; TRBD1 matches at 7 bases. The CDR3 loop spans 16 amino acids. V shed 5 bases, J shed 3 bases, and the junction held 13 bases outside the gene matches. CDR1 is MNHEY and CDR2 is SMNVEV in the germline V gene (reference sequence). CDR3 in amino acids: CASSPTRGMEIYEQYF. The CDR3 DNA reads TGTGCCAGCAGTCCAACCAGGGGGATGGAGATCTACGAGCAGTACTTC.

The chain couples TRBV5-1 to TRBJ1-3; TRBD1 might be the D (6 bases). Germline lookup yields CDR1 SGHRS and CDR2 YFSETQ. With 2 bases removed from V and 4 bases from J, the gap between germline ends came to 7 bases. This CDR3 comprises 13 residues. The CDR3 region has the DNA TGCGCCAGCAGCTTAGGGGGAGGAAACACCATATATTTT. It codes for CASSLGGGNTIYF.

The chain has TRBV11-2 and TRBJ1-2; unclear D gene. Germline CDR1 reads SGHAT; CDR2 reads FQNNGV. The CDR3 runs to 8 residues. The V end was cut by 10 bases, the J end by 11 bases, with 8 bases between. CDR3 residues: CATLRYTF. As DNA, the CDR3 is TGTGCCACCCTGAGGTACACCTTC.

The V call is TRBV19, the J call TRBJ1-1; TRBD1 aligns across 7 bases. Germline V gives CDR1 LNHDA, CDR2 SQIVND (reference sequence). Trimming at V came to 3 bases and at J to 5 bases, leaving 9 bases not matched to a gene. The CDR3 sequence is 15 residues long. This chain's CDR3 is CASSMSGTATTEAFF. The CDR3 DNA sequence: TGTGCCAGTAGTATGTCCGGGACAGCGACTACTGAAGCTTTCTTT. Drawing the rest from reference TRBV19 and TRBJ1-1, the complete variable domain is DGGITQSPKYLFRKEGQNVTLSCEQNLNHDAMYWYRQDPGQGLRLIYYSQIVNDFQKGDIAEGYSVSREKKESFPLTVTSAQKNPTAFYLCASSMSGTATTEAFFGQGTRLTVV.

Concerning this clone: The sample holds other DNA sequences that translate to the same CDR3. This CDR3 reads CASSRQGRTEAFF. The CDR3 DNA follows: TGTGCCAGCAGTCGACAGGGACGGACTGAAGCTTTCTTT. The gene calls are TRBV28 and TRBJ1-1; 7 bases fit TRBD1. J was trimmed by 5 bases and V by 5 bases; bases with no gene match: 5. The length of the CDR3 is 13 residues. Germline CDR1 and CDR2: MDHEN and SYDVKM.

The chain recombines TRBV27 with TRBJ1-2; D not resolved. Per germline, CDR1 MNHEY and CDR2 SMNVEV (reference sequence). The V end lost 5 bases, the J end lost 0 bases, and 7 bases lay between the germline ends. The CDR3 spans 13 residues. DNA for the CDR3: TGTGCCAGCAGTGGGAGACCTAACTATGGCTACACCTTC. It specifies CASSGRPNYGYTF.

J is TRBJ2-3 and V is TRBV9; the match to TRBD1 covers 8 bases. The CDR3 totals 15 residues. The trim removed 3 bases at V and 4 bases at J, leaving 7 bases unmatched. Germline V gene lookup returns CDR1 SGDLS and CDR2 YYNGEE. CDR3 nucleotides: TGTGCCAGCAGCGAAGAAGGACAGGGTGCAGATACGCAGTATTTT. The encoded protein is CASSEEGQGADTQYF.

This clone showed up just a few times. The rearrangement uses TRBV28 and TRBJ1-1; 12 bases align to TRBD1. The ends lost 2 bases at V and 4 bases at J; junction bases unmatched: 11. This CDR3 comprises 18 residues. In germline, CDR1 is MDHEN, CDR2 SYDVKM. As DNA, the CDR3 is TGTGCCAGCAGTTTACTTCTGGGGACAGGGGGCAAGGCCACTGAAGCTTTCTTT. Its translation: CASSLLLGTGGKATEAFF.

This rearrangement joins TRBV6-1 to TRBJ1-2; 8 bases align to TRBD1. V shed 0 bases, J shed 8 bases, and the junction held 11 bases outside the gene matches. CDR3 length: 16 residues. Germline CDR1 is MNHNS and CDR2 is SASEGT. The CDR3 DNA reads as TGTGCCAGCAGTGAAGCGATACGGCACAGGGGGAACGGCTACACCTTC. Translated, it gives CASSEAIRHRGNGYTF.

CDR3 sequence reads: CARSFTSGGTGQFF. CDR3 nucleotides: TGTGCCAGAAGCTTCACTAGCGGGGGCACTGGGCAGTTCTTC. The chain recombines TRBV5-3 with TRBJ2-1, with 11 bases that match TRBD2. TRBV5-3 is an open reading frame whose function is uncertain. This CDR3 has 14 residues. With 2 bases clipped from V and 12 bases from J, the junction kept 7 bases outside the gene matches.

The genes are TRBV7-7 and TRBJ2-1, with a tentative D call TRBD1 (5 bases). The germline V gene has CDR1 SSHAT and CDR2 FNYEAQ (reference sequence). V was cut by 4 bases and J by 2 bases, with 12 bases left in between. The CDR3 sequence is 15 residues long. CDR3: CASSSRAATYNEQFF. Written as DNA, the CDR3 is TGTGCCAGCAGCTCCAGGGCAGCGACCTACAATGAGCAGTTCTTC. Based on the CDR3 plus reference TRBV7-7 and TRBJ2-1, the full variable domain is GAGVSQSPRYKVTKRGQDVTLRCDPISSHATLYWYQQALGQGPEFLTYFNYEAQPDKSGLPSDRFSAERPEGSISTLTIQRTEQRDSAMYRCASSSRAATYNEQFFGPGTRLTVL.

The chain joins TRBV28 to TRBJ1-5, with D unclear. Trimming removed 6 bases from V and 1 base from J, with 4 bases in between. This CDR3 has 12 amino acids. Germline V gene lookup returns CDR1 MDHEN and CDR2 SYDVKM. CDR3 coding DNA: TGTGCCAGCAGGGAGAGCAATCAGCCCCAGCATTTT. This sequence encodes CASRESNQPQHF.

The chain is built from TRBV6-6 and TRBJ1-2, with TRBD1 matching over 9 bases. The CDR3 covers 13 residues. The germline gives CDR1 MNHNY, CDR2 SVGAGI (reference sequence). J was trimmed by 7 bases and V by 5 bases; bases with no gene match: 5. The CDR3 DNA follows: TGTGCCAGCAGTATGGGACAGGGTATTGGCTACACCTTC. Translated: CASSMGQGIGYTF.

CDR3 sequence reads: CATSRYPGQGLNEQFF. The CDR3 nucleotides read TGTGCCACCAGCAGATATCCGGGACAGGGATTGAATGAGCAGTTCTTC. V gene TRBV15 combines with J gene TRBJ2-1, with 9 bases aligning to TRBD1. The trim removed 2 bases at V and 7 bases at J, leaving 9 bases unmatched. Germline V gene data show CDR1 as LNHNV and CDR2 as YYDKDF (reference sequence). The CDR3 consists of 16 residues.

This chain uses TRBV6-2 or TRBV6-3 with TRBJ2-3; D might be TRBD2 (6 bases). CDR1 is MNHEY and CDR2 is SVGEGT in the germline V gene. The germline V and J ends were trimmed by 4 bases and 4 bases, with 24 bases remaining between them. The CDR3 loop spans 18 amino acids. CDR3 protein: CASSWGTKDWRDADTQYF. CDR3 DNA sequence: TGTGCCAGCAGTTGGGGGACCAAGGACTGGAGGGACGCAGATACGCAGTATTTT.

This chain links TRBV6-4 with TRBJ1-4; TRBD1 matches at 12 bases. The CDR3 is 15 amino acids. The germline gives CDR1 MRHNA, CDR2 SNTAGT. V lost 3 bases and J lost 8; bases outside the gene matches: 4. The CDR3 DNA reads TGTGCCAGCAGTGAGGGGACAGGGGGCGAAGAAAAACTGTTTTTT. Residues: CASSEGTGGEEKLFF.

The genes are TRBV5-1 and TRBJ1-3, with D hard to call. The CDR3 extends over 16 amino acids. V lost 0 bases and J 0 bases, leaving 10 bases between the germline ends. Germline V gene lookup returns CDR1 SGHRS and CDR2 YFSETQ. CDR3 DNA: TGCGCCAGCAGCTTGGTGGGCAGCAACTCTGGAAACACCATATATTTT. Translation gives CASSLVGSNSGNTIYF.

The V call is TRBV28, the J call TRBJ1-1, with 8 bases lining up with TRBD1. The CDR3 spans 15 residues. The germline CDR1 and CDR2 sequences are MDHEN and SYDVKM. V gave up 1 base and J gave up 3 bases; unmatched junction bases: 4. CDR3 loop: CASSLYPDRDTEAFF. DNA for the CDR3: TGTGCCAGCAGTTTATACCCGGACAGGGACACTGAAGCTTTCTTT.

As concerns this clone: Other DNA variants within this sample encode the same CDR3. The rearrangement links TRBV29-1 to TRBJ2-3; TRBD2 aligns across 8 bases. CDR1 SQVTM and CDR2 ANQGSEA come from the germline V gene. V was pared by 7 bases and J by 3 bases, with 9 bases of the junction left unmatched. The CDR3 extends over 14 amino acids. The CDR3 nucleotides are TGCAGCGCTGCGGGGGGCCCCACGACAGATACGCAGTATTTT. This sequence encodes CSAAGGPTTDTQYF.

CDR3 sequence reads: CASSLTAGKLFF. CDR3 coding DNA: TGTGCCAGCAGCCTTACGGCGGGAAAACTGTTTTTT. The J gene is TRBJ1-4, the V gene TRBV28; no firm D call. This CDR3 has 12 amino acids. Trimming took off 6 bases at V and 10 bases at J, with 12 bases between the two ends. Germline V gene data show CDR1 as MDHEN and CDR2 as SYDVKM.

This clone appeared a single time. The chain recombines TRBV19 with TRBJ1-4, with D unclear. From germline, CDR1 is LNHDA and CDR2 SQIVND (reference sequence). The CDR3 spans 16 residues. V was clipped by 7 bases and J by 0 bases, with 15 bases between them. The CDR3 reads CASNYGRKTTNEKLFF. Written as DNA, the CDR3 is TGTGCCAGTAATTATGGCAGAAAGACAACTAATGAAAAACTGTTTTTT.

The chain joins TRBV19 to TRBJ1-5; 7 bases align to TRBD1. Per germline, CDR1 LNHDA and CDR2 SQIVND (reference sequence). There are 15 residues in the CDR3. V shed 4 bases, J shed 3 bases, and the junction held 6 bases outside the gene matches. The DNA of the CDR3 is TGTGCCAGTAGTACCACAGGGGAGAACAATCAGCCCCAGCATTTT. It translates to CASSTTGENNQPQHF.